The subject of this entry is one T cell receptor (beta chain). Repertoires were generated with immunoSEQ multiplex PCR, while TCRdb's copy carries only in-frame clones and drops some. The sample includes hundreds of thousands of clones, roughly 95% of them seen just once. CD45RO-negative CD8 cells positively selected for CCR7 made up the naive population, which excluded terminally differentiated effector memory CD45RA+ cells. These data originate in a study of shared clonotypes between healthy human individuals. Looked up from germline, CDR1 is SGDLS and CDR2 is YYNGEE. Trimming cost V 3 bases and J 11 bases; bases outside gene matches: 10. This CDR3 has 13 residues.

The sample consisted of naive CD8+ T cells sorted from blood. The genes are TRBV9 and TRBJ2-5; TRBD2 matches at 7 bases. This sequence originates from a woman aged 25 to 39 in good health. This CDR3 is CASSGAKSGEQYF. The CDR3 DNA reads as TGTGCCAGCAGCGGGGCGAAGAGCGGGGAGCAGTACTTC.